The clone carrying this T cell receptor beta chain was seen only a few times. What it recognizes is unknown. This sample was taken from a study of CD8 T cells in ankylosing spondylitis. A single record per CDR3 protein comes from TCRdb applying MiXCR to the 5' RACE reads. The sample shows approximately 350,000 distinct CDR3 sequences, roughly 15% of them seen only once. Points from the study as a whole: The authors reported significant enrichment of disease-linked clones in matched ankylosing spondylitis synovial fluid. A motif in TCR beta, a set of eight highly homologous variants, appeared characteristic of ankylosing spondylitis blood.

J lost 0 bases, V lost 0 bases, and 2 bases had no gene match. The CDR3 totals 16 residues. Sequencing used blood, either unsorted or a sorted T cell fraction (not recorded which). This receptor was taken from a male donor with ankylosing spondylitis or in good health (not recorded which). This sequence joins TRBV12-3 or TRBV12-4 and TRBJ2-3; TRBD2 aligns across 8 bases. CDR3 nucleotides: TGTGCCAGCAGTTTAGCGGCTAGCGGGAGCACAGATACGCAGTATTTT. Translated, it gives CASSLAASGSTDTQYF.